This is a list of T cell receptor beta chains from one sample in a study of T-cell reconstitution after alpha-beta-depleted transplantation in children. Via MiXCR, TCRdb re-called the PCR reads, giving one row per CDR3 protein. The table has some 140,000 distinct CDR3 sequences, about a tenth seen once; the top ten hold approximately 25%. The material was PBMCs, mostly from graft donor cells, obtained 180 days after TCRalphabeta/CD19-depleted stem cell transplant. All receptors derive from a girl under three years old who had a stem cell transplant for combined immunodeficiency, so the T cells may come from the graft donor. CDR3s include the opening cysteine and the closing phenylalanine or tryptophan. The D gene is left open where the match is weak. Clone size is stated in some rows and not others, as once, few, many or a class when expanded.

J: TRBJ2-4; V: TRBV6-5; length: 14; D: .; size: few; CDR3: CASSYSARGNIQYF; DNA: TGTGCCAGCAGTTACTCGGCTAGAGGGAACATTCAGTACTTC
J: TRBJ2-1; V: TRBV28; length: 15; D: TRBD2; size: few; CDR3: CASSLWSGGANEQFF; DNA: TGTGCCAGCAGTTTGTGGTCGGGGGGGGCCAATGAGCAGTTCTTC
J: TRBJ2-7; V: TRBV5-1; length: 14; D: .; size: few; CDR3: CASSLGDISYEQYF; DNA: TGCGCCAGCAGCTTGGGGGACATCTCCTACGAGCAGTACTTC
J: TRBJ2-4; V: TRBV9; length: 16; D: .; size: few; CDR3: CASSVDAGPPRDIQYF; DNA: TGTGCCAGCAGCGTAGATGCGGGCCCTCCAAGGGACATTCAGTACTTC
J: TRBJ2-5; V: TRBV5-5; length: 14; D: .; size: few; CDR3: CASSLFHRRETQYF; DNA: TGTGCCAGCAGCTTGTTTCATAGAAGAGAGACCCAGTACTTC
J: TRBJ2-5; V: TRBV6-6; length: 13; D: .; size: few; CDR3: CANPVFPRETQYF; DNA: TGTGCCAACCCGGTTTTTCCGCGGGAGACCCAGTACTTC
J: TRBJ2-4; V: TRBV20-1; length: 15; D: .; size: many; CDR3: CSARGLHLAKNIQYF; DNA: TGCAGTGCTAGAGGGTTACATCTAGCCAAAAACATTCAGTACTTC
J: TRBJ1-2; V: TRBV27; length: 15; D: .; size: few; CDR3: CASSLSGEFLYGYTF; DNA: TGTGCCAGCAGTTTATCCGGAGAATTCCTCTATGGCTACACCTTC
J: TRBJ2-7; V: TRBV7-9; length: 15; D: .; size: few; CDR3: CASSSWKGGIYEQYF; DNA: TGTGCCAGCAGCTCATGGAAGGGGGGCATCTACGAGCAGTACTTC
J: TRBJ2-3; V: TRBV20-1; length: 14; D: TRBD2; size: few; CDR3: CSMGGLAGVDTQYF; DNA: TGCAGTATGGGGGGACTAGCGGGGGTGGATACGCAGTATTTT
J: TRBJ2-5; V: TRBV19; length: 13; D: TRBD1; size: few; CDR3: CASRTGSQETQYF; DNA: TGTGCCAGTAGGACAGGGTCCCAAGAGACCCAGTACTTC
J: TRBJ2-2; V: TRBV6-2/TRBV6-3; length: 13; D: .; size: .; CDR3: CANPAGCTGELFF; DNA: TGTGCCAACCCGGCCGGGTGCACCGGGGAGCTGTTTTTT
J: TRBJ2-7; V: TRBV20-1; length: 14; D: .; size: .; CDR3: CSARVGGGSYEQCF; DNA: .
J: TRBJ1-3; V: TRBV11-2; length: 18; D: .; size: few; CDR3: CASSLERGRLSAGNTIYF; DNA: TGTGCCAGCAGCTTAGAGAGGGGACGCCTCTCTGCTGGAAACACCATATATTTT
J: TRBJ2-1; V: TRBV27; length: 16; D: .; size: .; CDR3: CASSPTGAGLGNEQFF; DNA: TGTGCCAGCAGCCCCACTGGGGCAGGGCTTGGCAATGAGCAGTTCTTC
J: TRBJ2-7; V: TRBV29-1; length: 12; D: TRBD1; size: few; CDR3: CSVGDSSYEQYF; DNA: TGCAGCGTTGGGGACAGCTCCTACGAGCAGTACTTC
J: TRBJ2-5; V: TRBV3-1; length: 15; D: TRBD2; size: few; CDR3: CASSQEGLAKETQYF; DNA: TGTGCCAGCAGCCAAGAGGGACTAGCAAAGGAGACCCAGTACTTC
J: TRBJ2-7; V: TRBV20-1; length: 15; D: .; size: .; CDR3: CSARRGPLGGYEQYF; DNA: TGCAGTGCTAGAAGGGGCCCTTTAGGAGGCTACGAGCAGTACTTC
J: TRBJ2-1; V: TRBV15; length: 15; D: TRBD1; size: .; CDR3: CATSKGQGDNNEQFF; DNA: TGTGCCACCAGCAAGGGACAGGGGGATAACAATGAGCAGTTCTTC
J: TRBJ2-3; V: TRBV6-1; length: 13; D: .; size: many; CDR3: CASSGLRQATQYF; DNA: TGTGCCAGCAGTGGCCTTCGACAGGCTACGCAGTATTTT
J: TRBJ2-1; V: TRBV20-1; length: 15; D: TRBD2; size: many; CDR3: CSAVPGSGRDNEQFF; DNA: TGCAGTGCTGTTCCGGGTAGCGGGAGGGACAATGAGCAGTTCTTC
J: TRBJ2-2; V: TRBV6-2/TRBV6-3; length: 15; D: .; size: .; CDR3: CASRPGLTNTGELFF; DNA: TGTGCCAGCAGGCCGGGACTGACGAACACCGGGGAGCTGTTTTTT
J: TRBJ1-6; V: TRBV19; length: 13; D: .; size: .; CDR3: CASKSGRRSPLHF; DNA: TGTGCCAGTAAGTCCGGACGGCGTTCACCCCTCCACTTT
J: TRBJ2-5; V: TRBV12-3/TRBV12-4; length: 15; D: TRBD1; size: few; CDR3: CASSLGTGQQETQYF; DNA: TGTGCCAGCAGTCTCGGGACAGGACAACAAGAGACCCAGTACTTC
J: TRBJ2-2; V: TRBV30; length: 12; D: .; size: few; CDR3: CAWEWNTGELFF; DNA: TGTGCCTGGGAGTGGAACACCGGGGAGCTGTTTTTT
J: TRBJ2-5; V: TRBV29-1; length: 12; D: .; size: .; CDR3: CSVGRQTETQYF; DNA: TGCAGCGTTGGAAGGCAGACAGAGACCCAGTACTTC
J: TRBJ2-3; V: TRBV30; length: 14; D: .; size: .; CDR3: CAWSLGLSTDTQYF; DNA: TGTGCCTGGAGTTTAGGACTTAGCACAGATACGCAGTATTTT
J: TRBJ2-7; V: TRBV15; length: 15; D: TRBD2; size: .; CDR3: CATSRGAGGFYEQYF; DNA: TGTGCCACCAGCAGGGGAGCGGGGGGCTTCTACGAGCAGTACTTC
J: TRBJ2-5; V: TRBV10-3; length: 13; D: .; size: .; CDR3: CAISESNQETQYF; DNA: TGTGCCATCAGTGAGTCGAACCAAGAGACCCAGTACTTC
J: TRBJ2-1; V: TRBV27; length: 16; D: TRBD1; size: few; CDR3: CASSPRLGQGYNEQFF; DNA: TGTGCCAGCAGCCCCAGGCTGGGACAGGGCTACAATGAGCAGTTCTTC
J: TRBJ1-1; V: TRBV20-1; length: 12; D: TRBD1; size: .; CDR3: CSARGQGTLAFF; DNA: TGCAGTGCCAGAGGACAGGGAACATTGGCTTTCTTT
J: TRBJ2-7; V: TRBV20-1; length: 13; D: .; size: few; CDR3: CSATDRSRYEQYF; DNA: TGCAGTGCCACCGACAGATCACGGTACGAGCAGTACTTC
J: TRBJ2-2; V: TRBV20-1; length: 14; D: .; size: .; CDR3: CSVRDKRGYGELFF; DNA: TGCAGTGTTAGAGATAAGAGGGGTTACGGGGAGCTGTTTTTT
J: TRBJ2-1; V: TRBV29-1; length: 15; D: TRBD2; size: .; CDR3: CSVPGGRVPGNEQFF; DNA: TGCAGCGTCCCTGGCGGGAGGGTCCCTGGAAATGAGCAGTTCTTC
J: TRBJ2-7; V: TRBV7-8; length: 15; D: .; size: few; CDR3: CASSLLTGLRDEQYF; DNA: TGTGCCAGCAGCTTACTAACGGGACTGCGTGACGAGCAGTACTTC
J: TRBJ1-6; V: TRBV5-1; length: 16; D: .; size: few; CDR3: CASSVGPGTGNSPLHF; DNA: TGCGCCAGCAGCGTAGGCCCGGGAACAGGGAATTCACCCCTCCACTTT
J: TRBJ2-1; V: TRBV5-1; length: 14; D: .; size: .; CDR3: CASSSGTRYNEQFF; DNA: TGCGCCAGCAGCTCCGGGACTCGCTACAATGAGCAGTTCTTC
J: TRBJ2-7; V: TRBV7-2; length: 12; D: .; size: few; CDR3: CASSSIGEEQYF; DNA: TGTGCCAGCAGCTCGATAGGGGAAGAGCAGTACTTC
J: TRBJ2-5; V: TRBV4-3; length: 19; D: TRBD2; size: .; CDR3: CASSQALAGGRSPIETQYF; DNA: TGCGCCAGCAGCCAAGCACTAGCGGGAGGTCGGAGCCCTATAGAGACCCAGTACTTC
J: TRBJ2-1; V: TRBV20-1; length: 14; D: .; size: many; CDR3: CSRDSGGGYNEQFF; DNA: TGCAGCAGAGATAGCGGAGGGGGTTACAATGAGCAGTTCTTC
J: TRBJ2-5; V: TRBV20-1; length: 13; D: TRBD2; size: many; CDR3: CSARLAGGETQYF; DNA: TGCAGTGCTAGACTAGCGGGGGGGGAGACCCAGTACTTC